What follows is one TCR beta chain and its context. The record originates from a study of blood T cell repertoires in COVID-19. Using immunoSEQ multiplex PCR, the repertoire was profiled, and TCRdb retains in-frame clones only, with some absent. In the table there are 260,000 or so clones, about 87% of which are singletons. V gave up 3 bases and J gave up 2 bases; unmatched junction bases: 14. Germline V lookup: CDR1 ENHRY, CDR2 SYGVKD. CDR3 length: 18 residues. Sequencing was done on a sample of PBMCs or T cells enriched from blood (not recorded which). The chain employs TRBV10-3 and TRBJ2-3; 7 nucleotides align to TRBD2. The sequence derives from a woman between 35 and 50 years old with acute COVID-19. CDR3 residues: CAISDHVGGEGNTDTQYF. Written as DNA, the CDR3 is TGTGCCATCAGTGACCACGTTGGGGGGGAGGGGAACACAGATACGCAGTATTTT.